The 32 T cell receptor beta chains below come from one sample, sequenced in a study of cytomegalovirus exposure and HLA in healthy donors. Vbeta (60) and Jbeta (13) primers were used in the PCR. TCRdb's table, derived via immunoSEQ multiplex PCR, lists solely in-frame clones and lacks some. Of 87,000 or so clones listed, roughly 8.2% were seen once; the top ten hold about 2.1%. Sequenced sample: PBMCs. The receptors here all came from a middle-aged man in good health and CMV-seronegative.

Only a few counts were recorded for this clone. The chain combines TRBV27 with TRBJ1-5; 7 positions match TRBD1. The junction had 13 bases not matched to a gene; V was cut back by 5 bases and J by 0 bases. This CDR3 comprises 18 residues. CDR1 and CDR2 from the germline V gene are MNHEY and SMNVEV (reference sequence). The CDR3 sequence is CASSPYRGLTSSNQPQHF. The CDR3 DNA is TGTGCCAGCAGTCCGTACAGGGGACTTACATCTAGCAATCAGCCCCAGCATTTT.

This clone was counted a few times. The chain couples TRBV14 to TRBJ2-3, with D hard to call. This CDR3 contains 11 residues. Trimming left V 2 bases short and J 7 bases short, with 4 bases between. Looked up from germline, CDR1 is SGHDN and CDR2 is FVKESK. DNA for the CDR3: TGTGCCAGCAGCCAATTTAATACGCAGTATTTT. Translation: CASSQFNTQYF.

The chain combines TRBV9 with TRBJ1-6; D not certain. There are 15 residues in the CDR3. V gave up 3 bases and J gave up 5 bases, with 12 bases separating them. CDR1 is SGDLS and CDR2 is YYNGEE in the germline V gene. CDR3 sequence: CASSEEVSDNSPLHF. The CDR3 coding sequence is TGTGCCAGCAGCGAGGAGGTTAGTGATAATTCACCCCTCCACTTT.

This rearrangement joins TRBV2 to TRBJ2-4, with 8 bases identical to TRBD1. Germline V gives CDR1 SNHLY, CDR2 FYNNEI. V lost 8 bases, J lost 0 bases, and 6 bases stayed unmatched. There are 15 residues in the CDR3. CDR3 loop: CASRDRMVAKNIQYF. The CDR3 coding sequence is TGTGCCAGCCGGGACAGGATGGTAGCCAAAAACATTCAGTACTTC.

This clone appeared a few times. The rearrangement links TRBV10-3 to TRBJ1-2; tentatively, D is TRBD1 (5 bases). V was cut by 10 bases and J by 1 base, with 19 bases left in between. Germline lookup yields CDR1 ENHRY and CDR2 SYGVKD. CDR3 length: 15 amino acids. CDR3 sequence: CATARGGTDNYGYTF. CDR3 nucleotides: TGTGCCACCGCCCGGGGGGGGACTGATAACTATGGCTACACCTTC.

This chain joins TRBV6-5 and TRBJ2-1, with TRBD1 matching 7 bases. Germline V gene data show CDR1 as MNHEY and CDR2 as SVGAGI. There are 14 residues in the CDR3. Unmatched junction bases numbered 10, after V lost 5 bases and J lost 9 bases. This CDR3 reads CASSAGQARVEQFF. For the CDR3, the DNA is TGTGCCAGCAGTGCCGGACAGGCCCGCGTTGAGCAGTTCTTC.

This clone has just a few counts. The gene calls are TRBV7-2 and TRBJ2-4; TRBD2 is a possible D gene (5 bases). The length of the CDR3 is 13 residues. Per germline, CDR1 SGHTA and CDR2 FQGNSA. V dropped 5 bases and J dropped 7 bases, with 12 bases sitting between them. CDR3 DNA: TGTGCCAGCAGCCCGGGAATTGGCAACATTCAGTACTTC. Its translation is CASSPGIGNIQYF.

This clone was detected only a few times. The chain is built from TRBV18 and TRBJ2-1; D unresolved. The germline CDR1 and CDR2 sequences are KGHSH and LQKENI. V lost 0 bases and J lost 8, with 11 bases in between. This CDR3 comprises 14 residues. CDR3 nucleotide sequence: TGTGCCAGCTCACCACCGTCCCACTTGGATGAGCAGTTCTTC. This gives the protein CASSPPSHLDEQFF.

This chain connects TRBV2 to TRBJ2-3; D may be TRBD1 (5 bases). The V gene's germline CDR1 is SNHLY and CDR2 FYNNEI. This CDR3 comprises 15 residues. Trimming left V 5 bases short and J 2 bases short, with 14 bases between. The DNA for the CDR3 is TGTGCCAGCAGTCCCAGGGCGCAGGCCACAGATACGCAGTATTTT. Translating it yields CASSPRAQATDTQYF.

This chain connects TRBV5-4 to TRBJ1-3; D not certain. Germline-derived CDR1 and CDR2 are SGHNT and YYREEE (reference sequence). Trimming removed 4 bases at V and 6 bases at J, with 17 bases between. The CDR3 has 15 amino acids. CDR3 region: CASSRAGNPANTIYF. The DNA of the CDR3 is TGTGCCAGCAGCCGGGCGGGTAACCCAGCAAACACCATATATTTT.

The V and J genes are TRBV6-1 and TRBJ2-1; 10 bases line up with TRBD2. CDR3 length equals 15 residues. The germline V gene has CDR1 MNHNS and CDR2 SASEGT. V shed 5 bases and J 8 bases; nucleotides not matched to a gene: 9. The CDR3, as DNA: TGTGCCAGCAGTCAAACTAGCGGGGCCAACTATGAGCAGTTCTTC. This codes for CASSQTSGANYEQFF.

The chain combines TRBV27 with TRBJ2-2; tentative D call: TRBD2 (6 bases). The germline V gene encodes CDR1 MNHEY and CDR2 SMNVEV (reference sequence). CDR3 length: 16 amino acids. Trimming took 3 bases from V and 5 from J, leaving 16 bases between them. DNA of the CDR3: TGTGCCAGCAGTTTTATATCTTTTGCGGGAACCGGGGAGCTGTTTTTT. This encodes CASSFISFAGTGELFF.

This chain joins TRBV16 and TRBJ2-3, with 10 bases matching TRBD2. Losses at the gene ends were 4 bases for V and 1 base for J; bases not matched to a gene: 5. Germline V CDR1 and CDR2: KGHSY, FQNENV. The CDR3 is made up of 16 amino acids. CDR3 nucleotides: TGTGCCAGCAGCCCTTTGCTAGCGGGGGGCACAGATACGCAGTATTTT. It encodes CASSPLLAGGTDTQYF.

This clone has just a few counts. V gene TRBV6-1 combines with J gene TRBJ2-2, with a possible D match to TRBD1 (6 bases). The V end lost 4 bases, the J end lost 2 bases, and 14 bases lay between the germline ends. Germline V lookup: CDR1 MNHNS, CDR2 SASEGT. The CDR3 totals 16 residues. The DNA for the CDR3 is TGTGCCAGCAGTGCTTTGGTCAGGGGAAACACCGGGGAGCTGTTTTTT. Its protein is CASSALVRGNTGELFF.

The V and J genes are TRBV10-3 and TRBJ1-2; 8 positions agree with TRBD1. The germline CDR1 and CDR2 sequences are ENHRY and SYGVKD. Losses at the gene ends were 4 bases for V and 4 bases for J; bases not matched to a gene: 14. This CDR3 region has 17 residues. The CDR3 DNA reads as TGTGCCATCAGTGCCGGGACAGGCAGGGGTGGCGTCTATGGCTACACCTTC. This translates into CAISAGTGRGGVYGYTF.

Written as DNA, the CDR3 is TGTGCCAGCAGCGTCCAGGGACAGGGGGGAGAGACCCAGTACTTC. It codes for CASSVQGQGGETQYF. The gene calls are TRBV5-4 and TRBJ2-5, with 11 nucleotides matching TRBD1. CDR3 length: 15 residues. Germline CDR1 and CDR2: SGHNT and YYREEE (reference sequence). After removal of 4 bases from V and 4 bases from J, the junction contained 6 bases not matched to a gene.

This clone was seen more than once but under ten times. The chain is built from TRBV19 and TRBJ1-5; TRBD1 agrees at 8 bases. This CDR3 has 13 residues. V was clipped by 5 bases and J by 6 bases; unmatched bases: 3. Germline V CDR1 and CDR2: LNHDA, SQIVND (reference sequence). The CDR3 DNA sequence: TGTGCCAGTAGTGGACAGGGAAGTCAGCCCCAGCATTTT. This codes for CASSGQGSQPQHF.

Details on this clone: The DNA is omitted, as the CDR3 cannot be located on it reliably, and the CDR3 follows TCRdb's listing. The chain uses TRBV28 and TRBJ2-5; the table's D call, TRBD1, was not checked against the DNA. The germline gives CDR1 MDHEN, CDR2 SYDVKM. Both ends counted, the CDR3 spans 13 residues. This chain's CDR3 is CASSFGPGETQYF.

The chain has TRBV6-1 and TRBJ2-2, with no clear D. Trimming shortened V by 3 bases and J by 5 bases, and 4 bases separated the two germline ends. The germline gives CDR1 MNHNS, CDR2 SASEGT. The length of the CDR3 is 12 residues. In DNA form, the CDR3 reads TGTGCCAGCAGTGACTTGACCGGGGAGCTGTTTTTT. This encodes CASSDLTGELFF.

The V call is TRBV7-2, the J call TRBJ2-5; no reliable D call. CDR1 is SGHTA, CDR2 FQGNSA, per germline. The CDR3 extends over 14 amino acids. V was cut by 3 bases and J by 2 bases, with 10 bases left in between. As DNA, the CDR3 is TGTGCCAGCAGCTTTGCAATCGGGCAAGAGACCCAGTACTTC. It translates to CASSFAIGQETQYF.

This chain connects TRBV6-5 to TRBJ2-2, with 8 bases aligning to TRBD2. Losses at the gene ends were 6 bases for V and 7 bases for J; bases not matched to a gene: 7. The CDR3 has 14 residues. The germline gives CDR1 MNHEY, CDR2 SVGAGI. The CDR3 sequence: CASRGGGKNGELFF. The CDR3 region has the DNA TGTGCCAGCAGGGGCGGGGGGAAAAACGGGGAGCTGTTTTTT.

This clone was seen a few times. CDR3 DNA: TGTGCCAGTAGTGTAACAGCAAATCAGCCCCAGCATTTT. It yields the protein CASSVTANQPQHF. V is TRBV19 and J is TRBJ1-5; no firm D call. V dropped 5 bases and J dropped 4 bases, with 9 bases sitting between them. Germline CDR1 LNHDA, CDR2 SQIVND (reference sequence). This CDR3 has 13 residues.

V is TRBV7-9 and J is TRBJ1-2; D is possibly TRBD1 (6 bases). The CDR3 runs to 13 residues. Germline CDR1 reads SEHNR; CDR2 reads FQNEAQ (reference sequence). V lost 5 bases, J lost 4 bases, and 11 bases lay in between. CDR3 sequence: CASSPEDSYGYTF. The CDR3 DNA is TGTGCCAGCAGCCCAGAGGACAGCTATGGCTACACCTTC.

With respect to this clone: Other DNA variants within this sample encode the same CDR3. The rearrangement joins TRBV28 to TRBJ1-2, with D perhaps TRBD1 (5 bases). CDR1 and CDR2 from the germline V gene are MDHEN and SYDVKM. The CDR3 runs to 12 residues. The ends were cut back, 2 bases at V and 4 bases at J, with 5 bases in the middle. CDR3 region: CASSLRGYGYTF. The CDR3, as DNA: TGTGCCAGCAGTTTAAGGGGCTATGGCTACACCTTC.

In its sample, this clone was seen a few times. CDR3 region: CAAGLAGDLEQFF. DNA of the CDR3: TGTGCCGCGGGACTAGCGGGAGATCTGGAGCAGTTCTTC. The chain links TRBV27 to TRBJ2-1; 14 positions match TRBD2. The CDR3 extends over 13 amino acids. The germline V gene encodes CDR1 MNHEY and CDR2 SMNVEV (reference sequence). With V trimmed by 11 bases and J by 10 bases, 7 bases remained unmatched.

This clone was seen only a few times. The chain recombines TRBV19 with TRBJ2-1; D is perhaps TRBD2 (6 bases). The V and J ends lost 3 bases and 4 bases respectively, with 13 bases between them. From germline, CDR1 is LNHDA and CDR2 SQIVND (reference sequence). This CDR3 comprises 15 residues. CDR3 in DNA: TGTGCCAGTAGTATCACCAGCGGGCCTTACAATGAGCAGTTCTTC. The encoded protein is CASSITSGPYNEQFF.

The rearrangement links TRBV27 to TRBJ2-7, with 7 bases aligning to TRBD1. The J segment lost 2 bases and the V segment lost 3 bases, leaving 7 bases of the junction unmatched. CDR1 is MNHEY, CDR2 SMNVEV, per germline (reference sequence). The CDR3 runs 15 residues. The CDR3 loop reads CASSLTADRTYEQYF. DNA for the CDR3: TGTGCCAGCAGTTTGACAGCGGACAGGACCTACGAGCAGTACTTC.

V is TRBV2 and J is TRBJ1-4, with D possibly being TRBD1 (6 bases). This CDR3 contains 14 residues. Trimming left V 7 bases short and J 7 bases short, with 16 bases between. Germline CDR1 is SNHLY and CDR2 is FYNNEI. This CDR3 is CASKMGALGEKLFF. The CDR3 region has the DNA TGTGCCAGCAAGATGGGGGCCTTGGGTGAAAAACTGTTTTTT.

This clone was seen a few times. The genes are TRBV9 and TRBJ2-3; 7 bases map to TRBD1. CDR3 length equals 14 residues. The germline gives CDR1 SGDLS, CDR2 YYNGEE. After removal of 2 bases from V and 6 bases from J, the junction contained 6 bases not matched to a gene. The CDR3 region has the DNA TGTGCCAGCAGCGTCGCCGGGACAGCCGATACGCAGTATTTT. Its translation is CASSVAGTADTQYF.

The chain has TRBV15 and TRBJ1-1, with no clear D. The CDR3 contains 14 residues. The ends were cut back, 0 bases at V and 1 base at J, with 6 bases in the middle. CDR1 and CDR2 (germline): LNHNV, YYDKDF (reference sequence). The CDR3 here is CATSRDSPNTEAFF. The CDR3 nucleotides are TGTGCCACCAGCAGAGATTCTCCGAACACTGAAGCTTTCTTT.

This clone was observed a handful of times. The chain is built from TRBV7-8 and TRBJ2-3; 7 bases map to TRBD2. Germline V gene sequence: CDR1 SGHVS, CDR2 FQNEAQ. V dropped 2 bases and J dropped 0; count of bases not matched to a gene: 8. The CDR3 sequence is 17 residues long. CDR3 nucleotides: TGTGCCAGCAGCTTAACGGCTAGCGGTACTAGCACAGATACGCAGTATTTT. As protein: CASSLTASGTSTDTQYF.

This clone has just a few counts. The V gene is TRBV6-5, the J gene TRBJ1-5; D is unresolved. Trimming stripped 6 bases from V and 6 bases from J, with 12 bases between. The CDR3 loop spans 13 amino acids. Germline CDR1 is MNHEY and CDR2 is SVGAGI. The DNA for the CDR3 is TGTGCCAGCAGCCGAGACTTCAGTCAGCCCCAGCATTTT. This codes for CASSRDFSQPQHF.